Listed below are T cell receptor beta chains from one sample, sequenced in a study of T cells in localized non-small cell lung cancer. Produced via immunoSEQ multiplex PCR; TCRdb's table is partial and in-frame only. The sample has about 79,000 clones; roughly 86% are singletons. The source material was peripheral blood, sampled before any cancer treatment. These receptors were obtained from a female donor aged 60 or older with stage I lung adenocarcinoma. Both conserved end residues are part of each CDR3. The order of the fields is D gene, clone size, V gene, J gene, CDR3 length, CDR3 DNA, CDR3 protein. A D gene is named only where the DNA matches it firmly. Clone size is shown for a subset of rows, as once, few, many or a class of expanded clone.

>-|few|TRBV30|TRBJ1-1|14
TGTGCCTGCCGTTCCCGGGACCCGAACACTGAAGCTTTCTTT
CACRSRDPNTEAFF
>-|-|TRBV6-5|TRBJ2-1|14
TGTGCCAGCAGTTACAAGGGCCCCTACAATGAGCAGTTCTTC
CASSYKGPYNEQFF
>-|-|TRBV11-3|TRBJ2-3|12
TGTGCCAGCAGCTTACAAGGAGATACGCAGTATTTT
CASSLQGDTQYF
>TRBD1|-|TRBV5-1|TRBJ1-2|14
TGCGCCAGCAGCTTGGAGAGACAGGGGCATGGCTACACCTTC
CASSLERQGHGYTF
>-|-|TRBV6-5|TRBJ1-2|12
TGTGCCAGCCGGAACGGGGCGGGTGGCTACACCTTC
CASRNGAGGYTF
>-|once|TRBV29-1|TRBJ2-2|13
TGCAGCGTTGACAGGGAGGACGCCGGGGAGCTGTTTTTT
CSVDREDAGELFF
>-|once|TRBV10-3|TRBJ1-1|13
TGTGCCAGTATGACACAGGAGAACACTGAAGCTTTCTTT
CASMTQENTEAFF
>-|-|TRBV5-1|TRBJ1-1|15
TGCGCCAGCAGTCCCACGGGAGAGCTGGGCACTGAAGCTTTCTTT
CASSPTGELGTEAFF
>-|-|TRBV5-1|TRBJ2-1|16
TGCGCCAGCAGCTCGGGGTCGGGACAAACCTACAATGAGCAGTTCTTC
CASSSGSGQTYNEQFF
>-|once|TRBV29-1|TRBJ1-2|12
TGCAGCTGCGGGGACACCAACTATGGCTACACCTTC
CSCGDTNYGYTF
>TRBD1|-|TRBV18|TRBJ1-2|15
TGTGCCAGCTCACGAGGACAGGAAGGGAGCTATGGCTACACCTTC
CASSRGQEGSYGYTF
>-|once|TRBV19|TRBJ1-3|17
TGTGCCAGTACCTTGACAGGCCTAAGGAGCTCTGGAAACACCATATATTTT
CASTLTGLRSSGNTIYF
>-|-|TRBV6-1|TRBJ1-2|12
TGTGCCACTTCCCGGGACAACTATGGCTACACCTTC
CATSRDNYGYTF
>-|few|TRBV9|TRBJ2-7|15
TGTGCCAGCAGCCCGATCCCGGGAGATCTTTACGAGCAGTACTTC
CASSPIPGDLYEQYF
>-|-|TRBV6-5|TRBJ2-5|14
TGTGCCAGCAAAATAGGAGGGGGCCGCGAGACCCAGTACTTC
CASKIGGGRETQYF
>-|-|TRBV5-6|TRBJ1-1|14
TGTGCCAGCAGCTTGGGGCAGGGGTACACTGAAGCTTTCTTT
CASSLGQGYTEAFF
>-|-|TRBV9|TRBJ2-7|14
TGTGCCAGCAGCGTAGTGGGGAGCTCCTACGAGCAGTACTTC
CASSVVGSSYEQYF
>TRBD2|few|TRBV5-1|TRBJ2-1|14
TGCGCCAGCAGCTTGGCTAGCGGGAAGAATGAGCAGTTCTTC
CASSLASGKNEQFF
>-|-|TRBV7-9|TRBJ1-2|12
TGTGCCAGCAGCGCAATAAACTATGGCTACACCTTC
CASSAINYGYTF
>-|-|TRBV27|TRBJ2-1|14
TGTGCCAGCAGTTACCGGGGGGCATACAATGAGCAGTTCTTC
CASSYRGAYNEQFF
>TRBD1|-|TRBV2|TRBJ1-5|15
TGTGCCAGCAGTCCTAGGGACAGGCTAAATCAGCCCCAGCATTTT
CASSPRDRLNQPQHF
>-|-|TRBV5-1|TRBJ1-2|14
TGCGCCAGCACCATTGGGGGAGTGACTTATGGCTACACCTTC
CASTIGGVTYGYTF
>-|-|TRBV5-4|TRBJ1-2|12
TGTGCCAGCAGCGAAGACAGCAATGGCTACACCTTC
CASSEDSNGYTF
>TRBD2|-|TRBV2|TRBJ2-3|14
TGTGCCAGCAAAGCGGGAGTGTTCACAGATACGCAGTATTTT
CASKAGVFTDTQYF
>-|-|TRBV5-1|TRBJ1-1|15
TGCGCCAGCAGCTTGGGGGGAAACAAGAACACTGAAGCTTTCTTT
CASSLGGNKNTEAFF
>-|-|TRBV14|TRBJ1-3|16
TGTGCCAGCAGCCAAGTTACCGGAAGCTCTGGAAACACCATATATTTT
CASSQVTGSSGNTIYF
>-|-|TRBV9|TRBJ2-3|17
TGTGCCAGCAGCCTTCCGGGGTCGGGGCCTAGCACAGATACGCAGTATTTT
CASSLPGSGPSTDTQYF
>TRBD2|-|TRBV14|TRBJ2-1|17
TGTGCCAGCAGCCAAGCTAGCGGGAGTGTGTCCTACAATGAGCAGTTCTTC
CASSQASGSVSYNEQFF
>TRBD1|-|TRBV6-6|TRBJ1-2|16
TGTGCCAGCAGTTATGGCAGGGGGGACGTCGGGTATGGCTACACCTTC
CASSYGRGDVGYGYTF
>-|-|TRBV25-1|TRBJ1-2|15
TGTGCCAGCAGTGATAGGACGGCTACTAACTATGGCTACACCTTC
CASSDRTATNYGYTF
>-|-|TRBV19|TRBJ2-5|15
TGTGCCAGTAGTCCGGCCCGGACAGCTAAAGAGACCCAGTACTTC
CASSPARTAKETQYF
>TRBD2|-|TRBV6-5|TRBJ2-2|15
TGTGCCAGCACCCTAGCGGGGAAAAACACCGGGGAGCTGTTTTTT
CASTLAGKNTGELFF
>TRBD1|-|TRBV7-9|TRBJ1-1|14
TGTGCCAGCAGCCAATACAGGGGGGGCACTGAAGCTTTCTTT
CASSQYRGGTEAFF
>-|-|TRBV7-2|TRBJ1-1|15
TGTGCCAGCAGGCTGGGGTCTACAGAAAACACTGAAGCTTTCTTT
CASRLGSTENTEAFF
>-|-|TRBV5-1|TRBJ2-6|16
TGCGCCAGCAGGGTACAGTGGTCGGGAGGGGCCAACGTCCTGACTTTC
CASRVQWSGGANVLTF
>-|-|TRBV11-3|TRBJ2-7|15
TGTGCCAGCAGCTCTACCTGGGCGCCAACCTACGAGCAGTACTTC
CASSSTWAPTYEQYF
>-|-|TRBV7-6|TRBJ2-3|14
TGTGCCAGCAGCCCCGCTCCCGGGACAGATACGCAGTATTTT
CASSPAPGTDTQYF
>-|-|TRBV5-4|TRBJ2-5|16
TGTGCCAGCACAAGGGGGGGTAGCGGTAGGAAAGAGACCCAGTACTTC
CASTRGGSGRKETQYF
>-|-|TRBV6-6|TRBJ2-7|11
TGTGCCAGCAGTCGTATCTACGAGCAGTACTTC
CASSRIYEQYF
>-|-|TRBV5-4|TRBJ2-2|14
TGTGCCAGCAGCCCCGGGACATGGGCCGGGGAGCTGTTTTTT
CASSPGTWAGELFF
>-|-|TRBV4-1|TRBJ2-1|15
TGCGCCAGCAGCCAAGGGGTGGGGGGGCGCAATGAGCAGTTCTTC
CASSQGVGGRNEQFF
>-|once|TRBV4-1|TRBJ2-1|16
TGCGCCAGCAGCCTCCAACTAGGGCCCAAACACAATGAGCAGTTCTTC
CASSLQLGPKHNEQFF
>-|-|TRBV18|TRBJ2-7|15
TGTGCCAGCTCACCACCTGCCCAAACAGGTTCGGAGCAGTACTTC
CASSPPAQTGSEQYF
>TRBD2|-|TRBV28|TRBJ2-3|15
TGTGCCAGCAGATCGGGGGGGCCGGGCACAGATACGCAGTATTTT
CASRSGGPGTDTQYF
>-|-|TRBV6-1|TRBJ1-5|13
TGTGCCAGCACCTCCAATGTGGGTCAGCCCCAGCATTTT
CASTSNVGQPQHF